These 3 T cell receptor beta chains were all obtained from the same sample, sequenced in a study of shared clonotypes between healthy human individuals. Profiled with immunoSEQ multiplex PCR; TCRdb holds only in-frame clones, not every one. The data show some 1 million clones, with roughly 75% seen just once and approximately 1.5% held by the top ten. The specimen sequenced was memory CD4+ T cells sorted from blood. Described subset: CD45RA-negative fraction. All receptors derive from a man aged 18 to 29 in good health.

This chain connects TRBV5-1 to TRBJ2-3; no definite D call. V was cut by 0 bases and J by 13 bases, with 12 bases left in between. The germline gives CDR1 SGHRS, CDR2 YFSETQ. This CDR3 comprises 12 residues. The CDR3 bases are TGCGCCAGCAGCTTGGCCAGGTGGGGTGAGTATTTT. This codes for CASSLARWGEYF. The entire variable domain, with the rest obtained from reference TRBV5-1 and TRBJ2-3, is as follows: KAGVTQTPRYLIKTRGQQVTLSCSPISGHRSVSWYQQTPGQGLQFLFEYFSETQRNKGNFPGRFSGRQFSNSRSEMNVSTLELGDSALYLCASSLARWGEYFGPGTRLTVL.

This chain joins TRBV7-2 and TRBJ2-5; D ambiguous. Germline CDR1 reads SGHTA; CDR2 reads FQGNSA. The CDR3 totals 14 residues. The V end was cut by 2 bases, the J end by 2 bases, with 9 bases between. The CDR3 loop reads CASSLRGSQETQYF. DNA for the CDR3: TGTGCCAGCAGCTTAAGAGGCTCGCAAGAGACCCAGTACTTC.

Remarks on this clone: Other DNA sequences in this sample translate to the same CDR3. This rearrangement joins TRBV30 to TRBJ2-5, with D hard to call. CDR1 is GTSNPN and CDR2 is SVGIG in the germline V gene (reference sequence). V lost 2 bases, J lost 3 bases, and 4 bases lay in between. CDR3 size: 11 residues. CDR3 sequence reads: CAWSQEETQYF. In DNA, the CDR3 is TGTGCCTGGAGTCAAGAAGAGACCCAGTACTTC.